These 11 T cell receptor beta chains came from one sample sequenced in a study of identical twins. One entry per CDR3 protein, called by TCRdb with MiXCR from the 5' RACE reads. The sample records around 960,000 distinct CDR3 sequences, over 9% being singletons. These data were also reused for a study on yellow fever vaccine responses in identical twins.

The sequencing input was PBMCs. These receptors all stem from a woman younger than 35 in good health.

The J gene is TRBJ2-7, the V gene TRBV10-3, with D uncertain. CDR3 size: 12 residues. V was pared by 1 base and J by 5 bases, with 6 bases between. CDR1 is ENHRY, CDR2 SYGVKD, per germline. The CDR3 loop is CAISEWIHEQYF. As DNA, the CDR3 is TGTGCCATCAGTGAGTGGATCCACGAGCAGTACTTC.

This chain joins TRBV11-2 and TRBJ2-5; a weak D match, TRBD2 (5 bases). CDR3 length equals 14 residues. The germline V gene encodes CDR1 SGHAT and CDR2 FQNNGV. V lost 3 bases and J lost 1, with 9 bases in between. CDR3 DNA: TGTGCCAGCAGCTTCCCAAGCGGCCAAGAGACCCAGTACTTC. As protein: CASSFPSGQETQYF.

CDR3 coding DNA: TGTGCCAGCAGTCCCTCCAACCCCTACGAGCAGTACTTC. It is translated as CASSPSNPYEQYF. The chain recombines TRBV28 with TRBJ2-7; D gene ambiguous. The CDR3 spans 13 residues. The V end was cut by 5 bases, the J end by 2 bases, with 10 bases between. Germline assignment: CDR1 MDHEN and CDR2 SYDVKM.

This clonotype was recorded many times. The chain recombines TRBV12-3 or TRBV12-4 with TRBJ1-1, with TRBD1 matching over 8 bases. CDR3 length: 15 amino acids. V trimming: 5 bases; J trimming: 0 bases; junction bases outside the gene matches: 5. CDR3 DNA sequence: TGTGCCAGCAGTAACCGGGACAGGATGAACACTGAAGCTTTCTTT. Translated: CASSNRDRMNTEAFF.

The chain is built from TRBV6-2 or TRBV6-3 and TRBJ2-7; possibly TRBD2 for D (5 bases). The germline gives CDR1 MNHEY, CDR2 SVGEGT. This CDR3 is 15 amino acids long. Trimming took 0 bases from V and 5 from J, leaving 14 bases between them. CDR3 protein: CASSYSSSPGNEQYV. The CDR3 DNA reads TGTGCCAGCAGTTACTCGAGCAGCCCGGGGAACGAGCAGTACGTC.

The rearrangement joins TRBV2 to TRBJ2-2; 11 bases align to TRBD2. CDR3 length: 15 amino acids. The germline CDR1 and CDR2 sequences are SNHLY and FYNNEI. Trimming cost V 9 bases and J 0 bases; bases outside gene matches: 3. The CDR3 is CARRLAGSNTGELFF. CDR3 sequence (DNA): TGTGCCAGGAGACTAGCGGGATCGAACACCGGGGAGCTGTTTTTT.

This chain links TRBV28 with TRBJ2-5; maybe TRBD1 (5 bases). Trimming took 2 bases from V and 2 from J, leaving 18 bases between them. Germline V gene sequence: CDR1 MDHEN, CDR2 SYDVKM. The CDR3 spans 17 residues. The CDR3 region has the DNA TGTGCCAGCAGTTTAGCGACAGTCGTTTTCCAGCAAGAGACCCAGTACTTC. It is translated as CASSLATVVFQQETQYF.

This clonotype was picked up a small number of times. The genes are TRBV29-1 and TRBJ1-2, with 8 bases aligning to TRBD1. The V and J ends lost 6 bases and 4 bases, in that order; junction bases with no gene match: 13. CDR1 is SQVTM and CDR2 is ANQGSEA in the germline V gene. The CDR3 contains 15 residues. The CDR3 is CSVEDRDMISYGYTF. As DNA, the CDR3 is TGCAGCGTAGAGGACAGGGACATGATTAGCTATGGCTACACCTTC. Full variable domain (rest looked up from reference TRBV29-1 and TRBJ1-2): SAVISQKPSRDICQRGTSLTIQCQVDSQVTMMFWYRQQPGQSLTLIATANQGSEATYESGFVIDKFPISRPNLTFSTLTVSNMSPEDSSIYLCSVEDRDMISYGYTFGSGTRLTVV.

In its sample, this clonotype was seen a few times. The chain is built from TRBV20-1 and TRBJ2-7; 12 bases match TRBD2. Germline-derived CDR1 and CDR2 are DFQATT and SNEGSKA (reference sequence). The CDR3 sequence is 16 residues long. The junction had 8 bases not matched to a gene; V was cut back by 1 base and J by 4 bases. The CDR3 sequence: CSARGLAGEDFYEQYF. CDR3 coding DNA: TGCAGTGCTAGAGGACTAGCGGGAGAGGACTTTTACGAGCAGTACTTC.

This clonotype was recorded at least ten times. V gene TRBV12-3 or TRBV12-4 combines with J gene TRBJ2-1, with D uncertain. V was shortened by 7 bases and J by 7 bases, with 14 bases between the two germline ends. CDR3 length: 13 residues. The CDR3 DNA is TGTGCCAGCATAGGGTTTGCTAATAATGAGCAGTTCTTC. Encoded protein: CASIGFANNEQFF.

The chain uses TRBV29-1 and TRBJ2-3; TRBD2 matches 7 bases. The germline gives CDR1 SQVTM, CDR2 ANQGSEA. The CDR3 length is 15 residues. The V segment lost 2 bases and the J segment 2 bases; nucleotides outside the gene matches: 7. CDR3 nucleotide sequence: TGCAGCGTTGAAATGGCTAGCGGTTCCACAGATACGCAGTATTTT. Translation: CSVEMASGSTDTQYF.